This T cell receptor beta chain was found in a study of metastatic and nonmetastatic thyroid tumors. Ahead of thyroid surgery, no patient had received treatment of any kind. The CDR3 spans 14 residues. The V gene lost 0 bases and the J gene lost 4 bases, with 9 bases spanning the gap. CDR1 is GTSNPN and CDR2 is SVGIG in the germline V gene (reference sequence). TCRdb re-called the PCR reads with MiXCR. The sample holds some 55,000 clones, 20% seen once. The sequence came from a female donor with papillary thyroid cancer or a benign thyroid nodule (not recorded which). Some clones in this sample may be carry-over from other donors' samples. The chain uses TRBV30 and TRBJ1-4; D remains ambiguous. The material sequenced was blood. The CDR3 DNA follows: TGTGCCTGGAGTGTAGGTCGAATTAATGAAAAACTGTTTTTT. Translation: CAWSVGRINEKLFF.